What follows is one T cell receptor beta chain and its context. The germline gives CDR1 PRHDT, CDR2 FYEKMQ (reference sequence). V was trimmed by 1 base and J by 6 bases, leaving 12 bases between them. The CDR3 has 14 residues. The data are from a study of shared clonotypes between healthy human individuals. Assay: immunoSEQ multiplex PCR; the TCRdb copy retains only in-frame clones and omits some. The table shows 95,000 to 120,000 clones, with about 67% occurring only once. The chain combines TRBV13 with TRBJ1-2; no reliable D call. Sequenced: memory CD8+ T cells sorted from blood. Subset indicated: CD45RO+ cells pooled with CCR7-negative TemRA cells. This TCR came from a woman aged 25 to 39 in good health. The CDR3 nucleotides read TGTGCCAGCAGCTTAGAGGGTGATGGTAATGGCTACACCTTC. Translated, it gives CASSLEGDGNGYTF.